The source of this T cell receptor beta chain is a study of T and B cells in COVID-19 patients (TCRdb year 2020). For the study in its entirety: In this study, adaptive immunity was profiled in COVID-19 patients who either had active infection or had recovered, using TRB and IGH repertoire sequencing of peripheral blood. A recovered cohort comprised roughly 18 patients contributing about 20 samples, mostly after mild to moderate COVID-19 managed as outpatients. For the repertoire analyses, the comparison was an age-matched reference group of approximately 39 healthy donors who were negative for COVID-19 antibodies. As many as 9 follow-up blood samples were collected from each patient, and in some individuals these samples spanned different disease stages. Patients in the recovered cohort had a median age of around 36 years, compared with 67 years for patients in the active-infection cohort. Over 8.3 million TCR sequences were analysed from a TCR and BCR sequence repository that comprised roughly 38 patients and some 70 time points. In the active-infection cohort, about 65% of the roughly 20 patients were critically ill and required mechanical ventilation or ECMO. In the active-infection cohort, about 90% of the roughly 20 patients had comorbidities linked to unfavorable COVID-19 outcome. Two patients belonged to both the recovered and active cohorts because samples were available from active disease and after recovery. Findings and caveats that apply to the study as a whole: Strongly skewed TRBV/TRBJ gene usage was reported in patients with COVID-19. Specific T cell subsets (CD4+/Treg/CD8+) and sorted SARS-CoV-2-responsive or tetramer+ T cells had not yet been sequenced, and these experiments were ongoing. Blood samples from mildly ill patients during symptoms and early samples from severe cases were scarce. The recovered cohort had 2,331 exclusive TCR clusters, including 31 low-pGen clusters. TRB repertoires were found to be highly clonal in active COVID-19, whereas diversity and richness at recovery were found to rise above healthy donor levels. Prospective validation of the reported TCR clusters was stated to be required before clinical use. The size of the cohort was considered insufficient for assessing HLA contributions to COVID-19 susceptibility or severity.

This clonotype was seen repeatedly, ten times or more. The specificity of this receptor is unknown. Per-base qualities were not stored, and no clone one base away is much larger. The sequencer listed for this sample is Illumina MiSeq. Multiplex PCR with BIOMED2 TRB-A/B primer pools was used to amplify TRB rearrangements. Illumina-compatible adapters and 7-nucleotide sample barcodes were attached to the amplicons in two consecutive PCRs. All library PCRs used Phusion HS II polymerase. The amplicons were purified from gel with the NucleoSpin Gel and PCR Clean-up kit, measured on Qubit, and then pooled at approximately 4 nM. The quality of the amplicon pool was checked on an Agilent 2100 Bioanalyzer prior to Illumina next-generation sequencing. The study's processing was this. Annotation of TRB rearrangements was done in MiXCR 3.0.8 with the default MiXCR reference library. Non-productive reads and sequences with fewer than 2 reads were removed, and every unique CDR3 nucleotide sequence was treated as one clone. R 3.5.1 was used to calculate clonality, diversity, richness and V-J gene usage. GLIPH2 was used for TCR clustering by CDR3 similarity, and generation probabilities were calculated by OLGA. Only GLIPH2 clusters with at least four unique TCR clonotypes present in at least three individuals were retained. Through fastp at Q25 and MiXCR, TCRdb rebuilt clones from the public reads, retaining in-frame beta chains. One record per CDR3 amino acid sequence lists the most common genes and DNA. In this record, the V and J calls reflect TCRdb's handling and not the investigators' own analysis. The sample records thousands of distinct CDR3 sequences, roughly 23% of which are singletons. Roughly 6.1% of the sample lies in the top ten.

Trimming at the junction amounts to 4 bases on V and 2 bases on J, and the germline ends lie 11 bases apart. From its cysteine to its phenylalanine, the CDR3 spans 14 amino acids. Only CDR3 DNA remains: 42 bases, in frame from the first base. CDR1 is given as MNHEY and CDR2 as SMNVEV, both from the germline V gene (reference sequence). Genomic DNA extracted from blood, in amounts of roughly 230-550 ng, served as the starting material for amplifying TRB repertoires. Sequenced sample: blood. Rearrangement joined TRBV27 to TRBJ2-5; TRBD2 could be the D gene, as 5 bases match. The TCR sequence derives from a human donor who had recovered from COVID-19. CDR3 sequence: CASSSGLLQETQYF. Read as DNA, the sequence is TGTGCCAGCAGTTCAGGACTGTTACAAGAGACCCAGTACTTC.